This paragraph covers one TCR beta chain sequence. This CDR3 has 15 amino acids. Unmatched junction bases numbered 9, after V lost 5 bases and J lost 3 bases. Germline CDR1 SGHTA, CDR2 FQGNSA. This specimen belongs to a study of blood T cell repertoires in COVID-19. Study context: T cells, B-cell-depleted T cells, or PBMCs supplied cDNA or gDNA.

Using immunoSEQ multiplex PCR, the repertoire was profiled, and TCRdb retains in-frame clones only, with some absent. The sample lists more than 95,000 clones; over 70% were seen once. Sequencing input: peripheral blood. The V and J genes are TRBV7-2 and TRBJ2-7; 8 bases fit TRBD2. The sequence derives from a man older than 75 with active or convalescent COVID-19. In nucleotides, the CDR3 is TGTGCCAGCAGCCTTTCAGGGGCGGGGGGCTACGAGCAGTACTTC. This codes for CASSLSGAGGYEQYF. The variable domain in full, with the rest retrieved from reference TRBV7-2 and TRBJ2-7, is GAGVSQSPSNKVTEKGKDVELRCDPISGHTALYWYRQSLGQGLEFLIYFQGNSAPDKSGLPSDRFSAERTGGSVSTLTIQRTQQEDSAVYLCASSLSGAGGYEQYFGPGTRLTVT.